The 27 T cell receptor beta chains presented below share a single source sample, sequenced in a study of T cell responses to AZD1222 COVID-19 vaccine. Profiling relied on immunoSEQ multiplex PCR, and the TCRdb table lists in-frame clones only, not all of them. This table holds some 150,000 clones, approximately 94% found once. The source was peripheral blood, collected on day 0 of AZD1222 vaccination. Source of these receptors: an adult in good health.

The chain is built from TRBV2 and TRBJ2-1; 8 bases are shared with TRBD1. Per the germline V gene, CDR1 is SNHLY and CDR2 is FYNNEI. With V trimmed by 7 bases and J by 7 bases, 12 bases remained unmatched. There are 15 residues in the CDR3. The CDR3 nucleotides are TGTGCCAGCACTACACAAGGACAGGGAGTTAATGAGCAGTTCTTC. As protein: CASTTQGQGVNEQFF.

The rearrangement uses TRBV19 and TRBJ2-2, with D perhaps matching TRBD2 (6 bases). The length of the CDR3 is 15 residues. V lost 8 bases and J lost 8, with 21 bases in between. CDR1 is LNHDA and CDR2 is SQIVND in the germline V gene (reference sequence). The CDR3 nucleotides read TGTGCCAGTCGGCAGCCGACGTGGAGGGGAGGGGAGCTGTTTTTT. Its protein is CASRQPTWRGGELFF.

CDR3 DNA sequence: TGTGCCAGCACCAAACTCAGCAGTACCTATGGCTACACCTTC. Its translation: CASTKLSSTYGYTF. The chain uses TRBV6-5 and TRBJ1-2, with D hard to call. The length of the CDR3 is 14 residues. Germline V gene lookup returns CDR1 MNHEY and CDR2 SVGAGI. V lost 7 bases and J lost 4, with 16 bases in between.

The chain recombines TRBV6-5 with TRBJ2-2, with 7 bases that match TRBD1. The CDR3 is 14 amino acids. V gave up 2 bases and J gave up 6 bases; unmatched junction bases: 3. CDR1 and CDR2 from the germline V gene are MNHEY and SVGAGI. In nucleotides, the CDR3 is TGTGCCAGCAGTTACAGACAGGGTCCCGGGGAGCTGTTTTTT. Translated, it gives CASSYRQGPGELFF.

The V call is TRBV19, the J call TRBJ1-2, with 8 nucleotides matching TRBD1. Looked up from germline, CDR1 is LNHDA and CDR2 is SQIVND (reference sequence). This CDR3 has 14 amino acids. V was pared by 9 bases and J by 7 bases, with 13 bases of the junction left unmatched. The CDR3 sequence: CASETGTGVTGYTF. The DNA for the CDR3 is TGTGCCAGCGAAACCGGGACAGGCGTCACTGGCTACACCTTC.

This chain links TRBV18 with TRBJ1-5; 7 positions agree with TRBD1. With 4 bases clipped from V and 7 bases from J, the junction kept 13 bases outside the gene matches. CDR3 size: 16 residues. CDR1 KGHSH and CDR2 LQKENI come from the germline V gene. The CDR3 nucleotides are TGTGCCAGCTCACTCGGGACAGCTAACCTCAACCAGCCCCAGCATTTT. Its protein product is CASSLGTANLNQPQHF.

V and J are TRBV19 and TRBJ1-3; unclear D gene. CDR1 and CDR2 from the germline V gene are LNHDA and SQIVND (reference sequence). Trimming took 1 base from V and 4 from J, leaving 20 bases between them. The CDR3 has 18 amino acids. CDR3 amino acids: CASSIGEGRRALGNTIYF. The CDR3 DNA reads as TGTGCCAGTAGTATAGGCGAAGGCAGAAGGGCCCTCGGAAACACCATATATTTT.

The chain carries TRBV5-6 and TRBJ2-2, with D unclear. CDR1 is SGHDT, CDR2 YYEEEE, per germline. This CDR3 region has 12 residues. V was pared by 3 bases and J by 5 bases, with 5 bases between. As DNA, the CDR3 is TGTGCCAGCAGCTCGAGTACCGGGGAGCTGTTTTTT. Translated, it gives CASSSSTGELFF.

The chain carries TRBV19 and TRBJ1-1; D is possibly TRBD1 (5 bases). From germline, CDR1 is LNHDA and CDR2 SQIVND (reference sequence). With 3 bases removed from V and 3 bases from J, the gap between germline ends came to 14 bases. The CDR3 covers 15 residues. The CDR3 DNA reads as TGTGCCAGTAGTATCCGACAGAGTCGGGACACTGAAGCTTTCTTT. It specifies CASSIRQSRDTEAFF.

The chain combines TRBV5-5 with TRBJ2-1; D is unclear. V lost 0 bases and J lost 2, with 9 bases in between. The CDR3 spans 15 residues. Germline V gives CDR1 SGHKS, CDR2 YYEKEE (reference sequence). The CDR3 coding sequence is TGTGCCAGCAGCTTGGTTGGGGTGCCCTACAATGAGCAGTTCTTC. It encodes CASSLVGVPYNEQFF. The full variable domain, completed using reference TRBV5-5 and TRBJ2-1, is DAGVTQSPTHLIKTRGQQVTLRCSPISGHKSVSWYQQVLGQGPQFIFQYYEKEERGRGNFPDRFSARQFPNYSSELNVNALLLGDSALYLCASSLVGVPYNEQFFGPGTRLTVL.

The chain couples TRBV18 to TRBJ2-5; D is possibly TRBD2 (6 bases). The ends were cut back, 4 bases at V and 5 bases at J, with 29 bases in the middle. The CDR3 sequence is 19 residues long. CDR1 is KGHSH, CDR2 LQKENI, per germline. CDR3 residues: CASSRRGVGPIPQVETQYF. CDR3 nucleotide sequence: TGTGCCAGCTCACGGAGGGGAGTAGGACCTATACCCCAAGTGGAGACCCAGTACTTC.

The J gene is TRBJ2-5, the V gene TRBV9; unclear D gene. Germline V gives CDR1 SGDLS, CDR2 YYNGEE. CDR3 length equals 15 residues. Trimming left V 0 bases short and J 4 bases short, with 13 bases between. This CDR3 is CASSVGLGQPETQYF. CDR3 nucleotide sequence: TGTGCCAGCAGCGTAGGCCTTGGGCAGCCAGAGACCCAGTACTTC.

The genes are TRBV24-1 and TRBJ1-1; D gene unclear. The CDR3 runs 17 residues. Germline-derived CDR1 and CDR2 are KGHDR and SFDVKD. V lost 4 bases to trimming and J lost 0 bases, with 17 bases between them. CDR3 region: CATSDTTTRPLNTEAFF. The CDR3 DNA sequence: TGTGCCACCAGTGACACAACAACGCGGCCGCTGAACACTGAAGCTTTCTTT.

The J gene is TRBJ2-5, the V gene TRBV5-1; D is unclear. Trimming left V 0 bases short and J 5 bases short, with 5 bases between. The CDR3 totals 12 residues. Germline CDR1 SGHRS, CDR2 YFSETQ. The CDR3 sequence is CASSLEPETQYF. CDR3 coding DNA: TGCGCCAGCAGCTTGGAACCCGAGACCCAGTACTTC.

The chain carries TRBV7-2 and TRBJ2-3; D gene uncertain. Trimming cost V 2 bases and J 0 bases, with 6 bases left between them. The CDR3 contains 14 residues. In germline, CDR1 is SGHTA, CDR2 FQGNSA. The CDR3 sequence: CASSLLQSTDTQYF. DNA for the CDR3: TGTGCCAGCAGCTTACTGCAAAGCACAGATACGCAGTATTTT.

The V and J genes are TRBV7-6 and TRBJ2-6; D unclear. The germline gives CDR1 SGHVS, CDR2 FNYEAQ. Trimming shortened V by 5 bases and J by 0 bases, and 8 bases separated the two germline ends. The CDR3 runs to 15 residues. The CDR3 sequence is CASSTLISGANVLTF. The CDR3 DNA is TGTGCCAGCAGCACGCTGATCTCTGGGGCCAACGTCCTGACTTTC. Full variable domain (remainder filled in from reference TRBV7-6 and TRBJ2-6): GAGVSQSPRYKVTKRGQDVALRCDPISGHVSLYWYRQALGQGPEFLTYFNYEAQQDKSGLPNDRFSAERPEGSISTLTIQRTEQRDSAMYRCASSTLISGANVLTFGAGSRLTVL.

The genes are TRBV5-1 and TRBJ1-4; D perhaps matches TRBD1 (5 bases). Trimming took off 0 bases at V and 7 bases at J, with 10 bases between the two ends. Germline loops: CDR1 SGHRS, CDR2 YFSETQ. CDR3 length: 14 amino acids. This chain's CDR3 is CASSLAQGGEKLFF. The CDR3 DNA reads as TGCGCCAGCAGCTTGGCCCAGGGCGGTGAAAAACTGTTTTTT.

In DNA, the CDR3 is TGTGCCAGCAGCCCAGGGACAGCTGGGACCGGCTACACCTTC. This gives the protein CASSPGTAGTGYTF. The chain carries TRBV7-9 and TRBJ1-2, with 7 bases that match TRBD1. Trimming cost V 5 bases and J 8 bases; bases outside gene matches: 11. This CDR3 spans 14 amino acids. Germline V gives CDR1 SEHNR, CDR2 FQNEAQ (reference sequence).

The chain combines TRBV7-8 with TRBJ2-1; D uncertain. V was cut by 6 bases and J by 5 bases, with 14 bases left in between. This CDR3 has 14 amino acids. Looked up from germline, CDR1 is SGHVS and CDR2 is FQNEAQ. CDR3 DNA sequence: TGTGCCAGCAGTACAAGAGGTATCGACAATGAGCAGTTCTTC. It specifies CASSTRGIDNEQFF.

This CDR3 is CASSLPGRGMRNTEAFF. DNA for the CDR3: TGTGCCAGCAGCTTGCCTGGTCGGGGGATGAGGAACACTGAAGCTTTCTTT. The V call is TRBV5-4, the J call TRBJ1-1, with D possibly matching TRBD1 (5 bases). Germline V gene sequence: CDR1 SGHNT, CDR2 YYREEE (reference sequence). The CDR3 is 17 residues long. V gave up 1 base and J gave up 1 base, with 17 bases separating them.

The rearrangement uses TRBV28 and TRBJ1-5; D is unresolved. V gave up 8 bases and J gave up 6 bases, with 11 bases separating them. The length of the CDR3 is 12 residues. CDR1 and CDR2 from the germline V gene are MDHEN and SYDVKM. CDR3 in amino acids: CASRGGGQPQHF. In DNA form, the CDR3 reads TGTGCCAGCCGGGGAGGAGGTCAGCCCCAGCATTTT.

CDR3 DNA: TGTGCCAGCAGCGGACAGCGCTCTGGAAACACCATATATTTT. It yields the protein CASSGQRSGNTIYF. This sequence joins TRBV9 and TRBJ1-3; D may be TRBD1 (5 bases). Germline V gene lookup returns CDR1 SGDLS and CDR2 YYNGEE. With 3 bases removed from V and 0 bases from J, the gap between germline ends came to 7 bases. CDR3 size: 14 residues.

The chain combines TRBV18 with TRBJ1-1; D gene uncertain. Deletions cut 3 bases from V and 3 bases from J, with 11 bases between. The CDR3 spans 14 residues. CDR1 is KGHSH, CDR2 LQKENI, per germline. In nucleotides, the CDR3 is TGTGCCAGCTCACCCGCACGGGAGGACACTGAAGCTTTCTTT. Translated: CASSPAREDTEAFF.

The CDR3 sequence: CASRFGQANNEQFF. CDR3 DNA sequence: TGTGCCAGCAGATTTGGACAGGCCAACAATGAGCAGTTCTTC. The J gene is TRBJ2-1, the V gene TRBV27, with 7 bases fitting TRBD1. CDR1 and CDR2 from the germline V gene are MNHEY and SMNVEV (reference sequence). The CDR3 is 14 residues long. The V gene end was trimmed by 6 bases and the J gene end by 5 bases; junction bases not matched to a gene: 7.

The V call is TRBV5-4, the J call TRBJ1-2, with D maybe TRBD1 (5 bases). The CDR3 length is 14 residues. Germline CDR1 and CDR2: SGHNT and YYREEE (reference sequence). V was trimmed by 2 bases and J by 3 bases, leaving 11 bases between them. The DNA for the CDR3 is TGTGCCAGCAGCTTCTTTAGGGACCACTATGGCTACACCTTC. Translating it yields CASSFFRDHYGYTF.

The chain recombines TRBV7-9 with TRBJ2-1; 7 bases are a match to TRBD2. CDR3 size: 13 residues. J was trimmed by 6 bases and V by 1 base; bases with no gene match: 0. The germline V gene encodes CDR1 SEHNR and CDR2 FQNEAQ (reference sequence). In nucleotides, the CDR3 is TGTGCCAGCAGCTTAGGACTAGCCAATGAGCAGTTCTTC. The encoded protein is CASSLGLANEQFF.

CDR3 region: CAISRLAGEPTSYNEQFF. DNA for the CDR3: TGTGCCATCAGTCGACTAGCGGGAGAGCCCACCTCCTACAATGAGCAGTTCTTC. The J gene is TRBJ2-1, the V gene TRBV10-3, with TRBD2 matching 12 bases. The V and J ends lost 5 bases and 0 bases, in that order; junction bases with no gene match: 8. The CDR3 is 18 amino acids. CDR1 and CDR2 from the germline V gene are ENHRY and SYGVKD.